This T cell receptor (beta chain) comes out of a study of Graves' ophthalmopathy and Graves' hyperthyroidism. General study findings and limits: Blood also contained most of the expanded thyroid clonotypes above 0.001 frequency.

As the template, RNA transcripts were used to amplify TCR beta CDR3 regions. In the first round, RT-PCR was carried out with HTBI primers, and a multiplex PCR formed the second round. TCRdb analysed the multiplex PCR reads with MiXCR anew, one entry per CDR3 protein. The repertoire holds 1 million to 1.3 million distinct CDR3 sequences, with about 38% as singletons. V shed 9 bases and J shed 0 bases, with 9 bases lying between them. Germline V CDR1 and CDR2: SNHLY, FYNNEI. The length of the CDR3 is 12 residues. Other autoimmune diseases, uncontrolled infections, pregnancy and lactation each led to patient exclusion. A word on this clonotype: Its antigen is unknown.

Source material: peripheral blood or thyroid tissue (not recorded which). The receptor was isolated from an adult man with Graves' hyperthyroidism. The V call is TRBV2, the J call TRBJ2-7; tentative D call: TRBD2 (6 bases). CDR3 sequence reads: CASGDFSYEQYF. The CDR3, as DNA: TGTGCCAGTGGGGACTTCTCCTACGAGCAGTACTTC.